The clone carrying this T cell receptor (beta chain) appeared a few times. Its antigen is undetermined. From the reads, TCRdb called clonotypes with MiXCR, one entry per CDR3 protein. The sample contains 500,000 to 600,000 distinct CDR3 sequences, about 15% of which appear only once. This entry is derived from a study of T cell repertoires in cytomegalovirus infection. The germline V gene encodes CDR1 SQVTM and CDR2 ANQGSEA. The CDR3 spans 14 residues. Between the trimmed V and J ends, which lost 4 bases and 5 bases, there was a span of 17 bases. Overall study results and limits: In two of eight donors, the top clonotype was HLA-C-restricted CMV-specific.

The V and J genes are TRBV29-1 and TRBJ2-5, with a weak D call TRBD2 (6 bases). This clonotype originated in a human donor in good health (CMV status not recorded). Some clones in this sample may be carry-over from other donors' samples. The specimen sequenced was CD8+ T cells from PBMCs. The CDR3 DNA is TGCAGCGTTGTTGGTTTCGGGGGACGGGAGACCCAGTACTTC. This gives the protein CSVVGFGGRETQYF.